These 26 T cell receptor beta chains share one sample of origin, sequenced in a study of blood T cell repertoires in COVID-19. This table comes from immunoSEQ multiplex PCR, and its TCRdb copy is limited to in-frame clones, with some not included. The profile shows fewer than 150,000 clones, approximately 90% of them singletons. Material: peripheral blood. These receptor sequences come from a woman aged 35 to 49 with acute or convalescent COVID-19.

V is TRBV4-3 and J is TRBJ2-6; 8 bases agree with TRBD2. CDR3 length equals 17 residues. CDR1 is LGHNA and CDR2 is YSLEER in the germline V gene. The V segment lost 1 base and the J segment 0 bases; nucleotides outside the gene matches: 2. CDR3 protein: CASSQVSGSSGANVLTF. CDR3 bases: TGCGCCAGCAGCCAAGTGAGCGGGAGCTCTGGGGCCAACGTCCTGACTTTC.

The CDR3 here is CASSYGLAVNEQFF. CDR3 DNA: TGTGCCAGCAGTTACGGGCTAGCGGTCAATGAGCAGTTCTTC. The chain is built from TRBV6-5 and TRBJ2-1; TRBD2 aligns across 7 bases. Trimming took 2 bases from V and 6 from J; bases not matched to a gene: 4. Germline V gives CDR1 MNHEY, CDR2 SVGAGI. The CDR3 consists of 14 residues.

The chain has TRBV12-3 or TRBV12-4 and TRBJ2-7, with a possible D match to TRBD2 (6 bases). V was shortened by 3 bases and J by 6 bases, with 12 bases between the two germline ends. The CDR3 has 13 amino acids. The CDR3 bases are TGTGCCAGCAGTTTTTCCGCTAGCGCCGAGCAGTACTTC. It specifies CASSFSASAEQYF.

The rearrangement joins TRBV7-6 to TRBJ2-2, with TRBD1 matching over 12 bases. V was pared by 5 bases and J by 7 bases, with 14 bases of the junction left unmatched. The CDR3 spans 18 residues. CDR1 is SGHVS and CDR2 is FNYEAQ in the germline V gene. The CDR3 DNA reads TGTGCCAGCAGCCCAGGAAGGGTGGGACAGGGGGCTGGCGGGGAGCTGTTTTTT. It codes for CASSPGRVGQGAGGELFF. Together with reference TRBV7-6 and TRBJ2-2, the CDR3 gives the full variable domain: GAGVSQSPRYKVTKRGQDVALRCDPISGHVSLYWYRQALGQGPEFLTYFNYEAQQDKSGLPNDRFSAERPEGSISTLTIQRTEQRDSAMYRCASSPGRVGQGAGGELFFGEGSRLTVL.

CDR3 in amino acids: CASSLAMGQDNSPLHF. CDR3 DNA: TGTGCCAGCAGCTTGGCCATGGGACAAGATAATTCACCCCTCCACTTT. This chain connects TRBV5-6 to TRBJ1-6, with D tentatively TRBD1 (6 bases). Germline V gene data show CDR1 as SGHDT and CDR2 as YYEEEE. The CDR3 consists of 16 residues. Trimming pared 0 bases from V and 5 bases from J, leaving 12 bases between.

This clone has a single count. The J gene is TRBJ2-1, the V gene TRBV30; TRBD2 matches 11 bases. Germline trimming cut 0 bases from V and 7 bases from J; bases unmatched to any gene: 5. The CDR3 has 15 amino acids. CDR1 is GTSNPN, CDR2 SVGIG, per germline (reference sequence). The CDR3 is CAWSVIAGGGNEQFF. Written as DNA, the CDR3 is TGTGCCTGGAGTGTAATAGCGGGAGGGGGGAATGAGCAGTTCTTC. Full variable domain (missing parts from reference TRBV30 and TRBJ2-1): SQTIHQWPATLVQPVGSPLSLECTVEGTSNPNLYWYRQAAGRGLQLLFYSVGIGQISSEVPQNLSASRPQDRQFILSSKKLLLSDSGFYLCAWSVIAGGGNEQFFGPGTRLTVL.

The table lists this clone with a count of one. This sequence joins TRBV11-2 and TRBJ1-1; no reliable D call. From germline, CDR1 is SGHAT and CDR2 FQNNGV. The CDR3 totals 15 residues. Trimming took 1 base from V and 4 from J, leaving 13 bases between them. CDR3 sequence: CASSLVPLSVTEAFF. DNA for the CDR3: TGTGCCAGCAGCTTAGTTCCACTTTCGGTCACTGAAGCTTTCTTT.

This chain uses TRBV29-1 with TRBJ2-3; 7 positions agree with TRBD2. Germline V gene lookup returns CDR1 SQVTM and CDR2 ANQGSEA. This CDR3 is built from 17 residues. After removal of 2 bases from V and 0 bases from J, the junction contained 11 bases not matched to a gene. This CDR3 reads CSVEFPGLAVSTDTQYF. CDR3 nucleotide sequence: TGCAGCGTTGAATTCCCCGGTCTAGCGGTTAGCACAGATACGCAGTATTTT.

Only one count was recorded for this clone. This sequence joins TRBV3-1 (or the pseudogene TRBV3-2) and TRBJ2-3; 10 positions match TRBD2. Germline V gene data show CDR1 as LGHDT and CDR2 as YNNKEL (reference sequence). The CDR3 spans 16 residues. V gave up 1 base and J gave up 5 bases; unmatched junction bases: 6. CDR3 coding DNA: TGTGCCAGCAGCCAAGGTCTAGCGGGAGCGGTAGATACGCAGTATTTT. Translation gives CASSQGLAGAVDTQYF.

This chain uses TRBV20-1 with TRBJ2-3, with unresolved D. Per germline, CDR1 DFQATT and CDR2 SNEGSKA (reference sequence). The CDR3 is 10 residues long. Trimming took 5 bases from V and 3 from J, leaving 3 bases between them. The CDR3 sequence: CSALTDTQYF. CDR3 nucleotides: TGCAGTGCTTTAACAGATACGCAGTATTTT.

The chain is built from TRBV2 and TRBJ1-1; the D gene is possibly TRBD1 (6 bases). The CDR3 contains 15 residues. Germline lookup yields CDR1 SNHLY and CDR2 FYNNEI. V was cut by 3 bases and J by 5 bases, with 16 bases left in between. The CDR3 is CASSEYPQGRTEAFF. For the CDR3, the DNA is TGTGCCAGCAGTGAGTACCCTCAGGGGCGAACTGAAGCTTTCTTT.

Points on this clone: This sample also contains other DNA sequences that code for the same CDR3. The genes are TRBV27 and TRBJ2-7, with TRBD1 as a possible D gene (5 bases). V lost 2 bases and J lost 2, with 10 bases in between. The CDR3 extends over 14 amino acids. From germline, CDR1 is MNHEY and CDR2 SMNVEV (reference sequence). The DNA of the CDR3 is TGTGCCAGCAGTTTAAGGGGTAGAGCCTACGAGCAGTACTTC. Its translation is CASSLRGRAYEQYF.

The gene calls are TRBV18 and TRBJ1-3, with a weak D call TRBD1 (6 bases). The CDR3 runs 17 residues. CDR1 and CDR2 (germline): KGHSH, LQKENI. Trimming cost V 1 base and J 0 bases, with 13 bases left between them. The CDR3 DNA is TGTGCCAGCTCACCACAATCCGGACAGATCTCTGGAAACACCATATATTTT. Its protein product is CASSPQSGQISGNTIYF.

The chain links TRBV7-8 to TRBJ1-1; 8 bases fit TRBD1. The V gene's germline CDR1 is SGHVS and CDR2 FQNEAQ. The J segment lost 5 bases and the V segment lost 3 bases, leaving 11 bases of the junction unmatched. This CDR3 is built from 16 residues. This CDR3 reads CASSFKAGGKDTEAFF. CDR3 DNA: TGTGCCAGCAGCTTTAAGGCAGGGGGCAAAGATACTGAAGCTTTCTTT.

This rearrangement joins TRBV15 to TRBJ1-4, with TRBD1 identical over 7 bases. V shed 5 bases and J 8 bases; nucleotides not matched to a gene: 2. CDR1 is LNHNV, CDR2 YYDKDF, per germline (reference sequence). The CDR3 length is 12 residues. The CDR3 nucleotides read TGTGCCACCAGCCCAGGGGGAGAAAAACTGTTTTTT. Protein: CATSPGGEKLFF. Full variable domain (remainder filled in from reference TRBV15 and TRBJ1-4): DAMVIQNPRYQVTQFGKPVTLSCSQTLNHNVMYWYQQKSSQAPKLLFHYYDKDFNNEADTPDNFQSRRPNTSFCFLDIRSPGLGDTAMYLCATSPGGEKLFFGSGTQLSVL.

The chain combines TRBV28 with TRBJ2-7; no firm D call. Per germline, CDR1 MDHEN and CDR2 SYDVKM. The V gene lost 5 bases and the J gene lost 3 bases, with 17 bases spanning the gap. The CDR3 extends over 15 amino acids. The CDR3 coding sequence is TGTGCCAGCAGTCGCGGCTCACGGCCCTTCTACGAGCAGTACTTC. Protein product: CASSRGSRPFYEQYF. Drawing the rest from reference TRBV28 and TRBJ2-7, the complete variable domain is DVKVTQSSRYLVKRTGEKVFLECVQDMDHENMFWYRQDPGLGLRLIYFSYDVKMKEKGDIPEGYSVSREKKERFSLILESASTNQTSMYLCASSRGSRPFYEQYFGPGTRLTVT.

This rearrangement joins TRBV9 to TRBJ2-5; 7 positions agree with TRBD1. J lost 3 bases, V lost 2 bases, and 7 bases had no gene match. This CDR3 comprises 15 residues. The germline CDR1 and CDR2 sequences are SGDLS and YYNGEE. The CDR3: CASSVSTGLEETQYF. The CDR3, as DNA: TGTGCCAGCAGCGTCTCGACAGGGTTGGAAGAGACCCAGTACTTC.

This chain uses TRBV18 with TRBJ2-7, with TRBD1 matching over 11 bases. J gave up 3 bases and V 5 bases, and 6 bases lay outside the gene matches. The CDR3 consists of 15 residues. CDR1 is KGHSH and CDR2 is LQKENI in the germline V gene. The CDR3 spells CASSSGQGAGYEQYF. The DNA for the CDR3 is TGTGCCAGCTCATCAGGACAGGGGGCAGGCTACGAGCAGTACTTC.

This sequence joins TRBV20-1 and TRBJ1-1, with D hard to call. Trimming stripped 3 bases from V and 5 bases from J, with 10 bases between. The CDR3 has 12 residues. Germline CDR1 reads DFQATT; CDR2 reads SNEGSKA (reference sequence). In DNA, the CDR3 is TGCAGTGCTAGTGCCCTGAGGACTGAAGCTTTCTTT. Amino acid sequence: CSASALRTEAFF.

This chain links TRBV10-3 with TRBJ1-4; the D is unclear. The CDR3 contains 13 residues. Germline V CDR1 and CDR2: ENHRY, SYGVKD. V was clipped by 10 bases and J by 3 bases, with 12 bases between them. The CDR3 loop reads CATRPGSNEKLFF. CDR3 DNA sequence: TGTGCCACCAGGCCCGGGTCTAATGAAAAACTGTTTTTT.

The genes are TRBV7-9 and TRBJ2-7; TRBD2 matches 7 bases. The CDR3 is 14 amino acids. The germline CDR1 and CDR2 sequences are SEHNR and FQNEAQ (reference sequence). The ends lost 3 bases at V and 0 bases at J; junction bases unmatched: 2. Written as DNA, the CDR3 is TGTGCCAGCAGCTTTAGCGGGCGCTCCTACGAGCAGTACTTC. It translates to CASSFSGRSYEQYF.

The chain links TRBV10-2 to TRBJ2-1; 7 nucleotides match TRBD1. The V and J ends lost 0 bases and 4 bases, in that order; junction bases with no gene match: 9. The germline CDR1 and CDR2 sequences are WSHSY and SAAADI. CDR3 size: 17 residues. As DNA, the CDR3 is TGCGCCAGCAGTGAGTCGCCTCCGGGACAGAGTTACAATGAGCAGTTCTTC. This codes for CASSESPPGQSYNEQFF.

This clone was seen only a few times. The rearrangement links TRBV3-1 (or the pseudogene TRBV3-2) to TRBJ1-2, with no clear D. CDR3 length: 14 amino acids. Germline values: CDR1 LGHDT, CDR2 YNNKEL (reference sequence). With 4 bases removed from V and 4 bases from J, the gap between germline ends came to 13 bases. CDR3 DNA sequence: TGTGCCAGCAGCCGGGAACATGGGAGCTATGGCTACACCTTC. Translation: CASSREHGSYGYTF.

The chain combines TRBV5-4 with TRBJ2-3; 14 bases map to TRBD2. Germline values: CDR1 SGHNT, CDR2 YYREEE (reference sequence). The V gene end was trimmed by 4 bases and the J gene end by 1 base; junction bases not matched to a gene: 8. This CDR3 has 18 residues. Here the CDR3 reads CASSTGLAGGTRTDTQYF. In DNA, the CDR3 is TGTGCCAGCAGCACAGGACTAGCGGGAGGTACTCGCACAGATACGCAGTATTTT. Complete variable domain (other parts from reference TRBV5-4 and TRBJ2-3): ETGVTQSPTHLIKTRGQQVTLRCSSQSGHNTVSWYQQALGQGPQFIFQYYREEENGRGNFPPRFSGLQFPNYSSELNVNALELDDSALYLCASSTGLAGGTRTDTQYFGPGTRLTVL.

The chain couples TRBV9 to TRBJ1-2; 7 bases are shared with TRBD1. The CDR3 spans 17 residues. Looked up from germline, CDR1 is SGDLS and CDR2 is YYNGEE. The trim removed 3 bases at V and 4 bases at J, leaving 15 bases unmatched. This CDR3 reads CASSAYSGTEILYGYTF. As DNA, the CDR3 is TGTGCCAGCAGCGCCTATTCCGGGACAGAAATCCTCTATGGCTACACCTTC.

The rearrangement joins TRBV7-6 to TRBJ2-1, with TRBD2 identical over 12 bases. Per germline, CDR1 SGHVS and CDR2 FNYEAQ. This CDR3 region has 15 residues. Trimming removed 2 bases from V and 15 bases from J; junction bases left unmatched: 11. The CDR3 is CASSLQALAGGQRFF. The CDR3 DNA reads TGTGCCAGCAGCTTACAGGCGCTAGCGGGAGGGCAACGGTTCTTC.